This record looks at one T cell receptor (beta chain) sequence and its context. Per the study methods: From reference gene primer amplification, estimates of nucleated cell counts were derived. Data came from immunoSEQ multiplex PCR; TCRdb stores just in-frame clones and leaves some out. Clone size and V and J calls were adopted from that table, with D and trimming inferred from the DNA. Counted here are roughly 250,000 clones, 70% to 90% occurring once; the ten biggest clones make up 2% to 2.5%. The sample comes from a study of blood T cell repertoires in COVID-19. For the study at large: In each case, the material was cDNA or gDNA derived from T cells, B-cell-depleted T cells, or PBMCs.

Per germline, CDR1 KGHSY and CDR2 FQNENV. V was clipped by 0 bases and J by 2 bases, with 11 bases between them. The CDR3 runs to 16 residues. This chain uses TRBV16 with TRBJ1-5; D possibly corresponds to TRBD1 (5 bases). This receptor was taken from a woman between 40 and 55 years old who had recovered from COVID-19. The sample was peripheral blood. The CDR3 nucleotides are TGTGCCAGCAGCCAATCAAGGCCGGGGGGCAATCAGCCCCAGCATTTT. Its protein is CASSQSRPGGNQPQHF.